This T cell receptor (beta chain) is from a study of blood T cell repertoires in COVID-19. About the study: PBMCs, B-cell-depleted T cells, or T cells provided the cDNA or gDNA that made up the material.

Here immunoSEQ multiplex PCR was the method, and the copy in TCRdb shows in-frame clones only, minus some. The table shows about 300,000 clones, with roughly 85% occurring only once. Clinical histories supplied by participants themselves formed the basis of cohort assignment. Trimming took 0 bases from V and 6 from J, leaving 12 bases between them. The CDR3 loop spans 14 amino acids. CDR1 and CDR2 from the germline V gene are SQVTM and ANQGSEA. This receptor was taken from a woman in her forties or fifties who had recovered from COVID-19. Sequenced: PBMCs or T cells enriched from blood (not recorded which). V and J are TRBV29-1 and TRBJ2-1, with D possibly TRBD2 on 6 matching bases. The CDR3 spells CSVEDFRGGNEQFF. Here the CDR3 DNA reads TGCAGCGTTGAAGATTTTAGGGGAGGCAATGAGCAGTTCTTC.